Each of the 10 T cell receptor beta chains below was sequenced from the same sample in a study of blood T cell repertoires in COVID-19. TCRdb's copy holds only in-frame clones and misses some; the assay was immunoSEQ multiplex PCR. The profile covers roughly 260,000 clones, with approximately 91% appearing a single time and 1.2% taken by the ten largest. The source material was PBMCs or T cells enriched from blood (not recorded which). The receptors derive from a human donor in a cohort exposed to, infected with or recovered from COVID-19 (not recorded which). The donor label of this sample is uncertain.

This clone was detected once. The chain recombines TRBV19 with TRBJ2-7, with 12 positions matching TRBD1. Germline lookup yields CDR1 LNHDA and CDR2 SQIVND (reference sequence). J gave up 6 bases and V 5 bases, and 5 bases lay outside the gene matches. This CDR3 has 14 residues. CDR3 coding DNA: TGTGCCAGTAGTGGGTTGGGACAGGGGGCCGAGCAGTACTTC. It codes for CASSGLGQGAEQYF.

In its sample, this clone was seen once. The V and J genes are TRBV9 and TRBJ2-7, with D possibly being TRBD2 (5 bases). Germline lookup yields CDR1 SGDLS and CDR2 YYNGEE. V was shortened by 0 bases and J by 1 base, with 17 bases between the two germline ends. This CDR3 comprises 17 residues. CDR3 loop: CASSVGWLADKSYEQYF. CDR3 DNA sequence: TGTGCCAGCAGCGTAGGCTGGCTAGCAGATAAATCCTACGAGCAGTACTTC.

V and J are TRBV4-1 and TRBJ1-5, with a weak D call TRBD1 (5 bases). V was clipped by 3 bases and J by 4 bases, with 10 bases between them. The germline V gene encodes CDR1 MGHRA and CDR2 YSYEKL. The CDR3 runs to 14 residues. CDR3: CASSQGGANQPQHF. The CDR3 DNA sequence: TGCGCCAGCAGCCAGGGCGGGGCAAATCAGCCCCAGCATTTT.

The chain employs TRBV10-3 and TRBJ2-3, with TRBD2 matching over 8 bases. CDR3 length equals 13 residues. Germline V gene data show CDR1 as ENHRY and CDR2 as SYGVKD. V lost 6 bases and J lost 4; bases outside the gene matches: 3. In DNA form, the CDR3 reads TGTGCCATCAGGTCGACTAGCGCAGATACGCAGTATTTT. Protein sequence: CAIRSTSADTQYF.

The rearrangement uses TRBV12-3 or TRBV12-4 and TRBJ1-1, with 8 nucleotides matching TRBD1. This CDR3 is 13 amino acids long. V lost 8 bases and J lost 0; bases outside the gene matches: 2. CDR3 in DNA: TGTGCCAGCGCGACAGGGGTGAACACTGAAGCTTTCTTT. Translation: CASATGVNTEAFF.

CDR3 nucleotide sequence: TGCGCCAGCAGCCAAGATTCTGCCGGACAGGGGGCTAGGAAACTGTTTTTT. Amino acids: CASSQDSAGQGARKLFF. The chain links TRBV4-3 to TRBJ1-4; 11 nucleotides agree with TRBD1. The germline gives CDR1 LGHNA, CDR2 YSLEER. CDR3 length: 17 amino acids. Trimming at V came to 0 bases and at J to 11 bases, leaving 11 bases not matched to a gene.

This chain joins TRBV9 and TRBJ2-2, with D tentatively TRBD1 (6 bases). Germline V gene lookup returns CDR1 SGDLS and CDR2 YYNGEE. The length of the CDR3 is 15 residues. The germline V and J ends were trimmed by 3 bases and 5 bases, with 14 bases remaining between them. The CDR3 nucleotides are TGTGCCAGCAGCGCCTACAGGGTACAGACCGGGGAGCTGTTTTTT. Translation: CASSAYRVQTGELFF.

CDR3 in DNA: TGCGCCAGCAGCGGTGGAGGGCAGGAGACCGGAAACACCATATATTTT. The encoded protein is CASSGGGQETGNTIYF. The chain uses TRBV5-1 and TRBJ1-3; no reliable D call. The CDR3 sequence is 16 residues long. Trimming shortened V by 4 bases and J by 4 bases, and 18 bases separated the two germline ends. Looked up from germline, CDR1 is SGHRS and CDR2 is YFSETQ. Filled out from reference TRBV5-1 and TRBJ1-3, the complete variable domain reads KAGVTQTPRYLIKTRGQQVTLSCSPISGHRSVSWYQQTPGQGLQFLFEYFSETQRNKGNFPGRFSGRQFSNSRSEMNVSTLELGDSALYLCASSGGGQETGNTIYFGEGSWLTVV.

V is TRBV15 and J is TRBJ1-1; D is unresolved. CDR3 length equals 15 residues. Trimming took 1 base from V and 1 from J, leaving 10 bases between them. Germline CDR1 LNHNV, CDR2 YYDKDF (reference sequence). The CDR3 DNA is TGTGCCACCAGCAGAGCGGGGTCCCCGAACACTGAAGCTTTCTTT. Its translation is CATSRAGSPNTEAFF.

In its sample, this clone was seen many times. The chain has TRBV11-2 and TRBJ1-6; TRBD1 agrees at 7 bases. V lost 4 bases, J lost 13 bases, and 10 bases stayed unmatched. The germline gives CDR1 SGHAT, CDR2 FQNNGV. This CDR3 region has 14 residues. CDR3 in DNA: TGTGCCAGCAGCTCCCAAACAGGGGCTTTCCCCCTCCACTTT. This gives the protein CASSSQTGAFPLHF. Full variable domain (remainder filled in from reference TRBV11-2 and TRBJ1-6): EAGVAQSPRYKIIEKRQSVAFWCNPISGHATLYWYQQILGQGPKLLIQFQNNGVVDDSQLPKDRFSAERLKGVDSTLKIQPAKLEDSAVYLCASSSQTGAFPLHFGNGTRLTVT.